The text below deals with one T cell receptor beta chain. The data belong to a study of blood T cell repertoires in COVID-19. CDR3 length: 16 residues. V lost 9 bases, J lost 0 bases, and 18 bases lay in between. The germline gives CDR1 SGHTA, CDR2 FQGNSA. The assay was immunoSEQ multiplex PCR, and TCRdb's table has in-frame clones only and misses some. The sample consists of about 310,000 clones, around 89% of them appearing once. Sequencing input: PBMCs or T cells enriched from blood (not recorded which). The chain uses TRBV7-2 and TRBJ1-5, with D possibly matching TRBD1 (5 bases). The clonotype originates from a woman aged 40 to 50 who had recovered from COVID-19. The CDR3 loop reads CARRVGEADSNQPQHF. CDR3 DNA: TGTGCCAGAAGGGTGGGGGAGGCCGATAGCAATCAGCCCCAGCATTTT.